A selection of T cell receptor beta chains follows, all from one sample in a study of cytomegalovirus exposure and HLA in healthy donors. This table comes from immunoSEQ multiplex PCR, and its TCRdb copy is limited to in-frame clones, with some not included. Among 150,000 to 200,000 clones listed, 84% were seen once. Sequencing was carried out using PBMCs. The source of these receptors is a young man in good health and CMV-seronegative. The CDR3 runs from the conserved cysteine through the conserved F or W. The D gene is left open where the match is weak.

>TRBV2|TRBJ1-6|-|13
TGTGCCAGCAGGGGACAATCTAATTCACCCCTCCACTTT
CASRGQSNSPLHF
>TRBV10-2|TRBJ1-4|-|13
TGCGCCAGCACGGGACACCTTAATGAAAAACTGTTTTTT
CASTGHLNEKLFF
>TRBV10-3|TRBJ1-1|TRBD1|14
TGTGCCATCAGGAAGACAGGGAGGAACACTGAAGCTTTCTTT
CAIRKTGRNTEAFF
>TRBV7-3|TRBJ1-2|-|12
TGTGCCAGCAGTGTCGGGACTGGGGGCTACACCTTC
CASSVGTGGYTF
>TRBV6-5|TRBJ1-1|-|15
TGTGCCAGCAGTTACTCGAACCGGCTAGACACTGAAGCTTTCTTT
CASSYSNRLDTEAFF
>TRBV27|TRBJ2-6|-|15
TGTGCCAGCAAGCACCTAATCTCTGGGGCCAACGTCCTGACTTTC
CASKHLISGANVLTF
>TRBV25-1|TRBJ2-6|TRBD1|18
TGTGCCAGCAGTGGAGGGCGACAGGGCCACTCTGGGGCCAACGTCCTGACTTTC
CASSGGRQGHSGANVLTF
>TRBV28|TRBJ2-3|-|14
TGTGCCAGCAGCTTTAGCGCCCTCACAGATACGCAGTATTTT
CASSFSALTDTQYF
>TRBV15|TRBJ2-4|TRBD1|14
TGTGCCACCAGCCCCGGGACAGGGTTTTACATTCAGTACTTC
CATSPGTGFYIQYF
>TRBV9|TRBJ1-2|TRBD1|15
TGTGCCAGCAGCCTAGGGGGGGGGACAGGGTATGGCTACACCTTC
CASSLGGGTGYGYTF
>TRBV6-1|TRBJ2-1|TRBD1|14
TGTGCCAGCCTTACAGGGGTCTCCTACAATGAGCAGTTCTTC
CASLTGVSYNEQFF
>TRBV2|TRBJ1-5|TRBD1|15
TGTGCCAGCAGTTGGGACAGGGTTGGCAATCAGCCCCAGCATTTT
CASSWDRVGNQPQHF
>TRBV21-1|TRBJ2-7|-|11
TGTGCCAGCAGCAGAGGCTACGAGCAGTACTTC
CASSRGYEQYF
>TRBV28|TRBJ2-3|TRBD2|15
TGTGCCAGCAGTCCGGGACTAGCTACGACAGATACGCAGTATTTT
CASSPGLATTDTQYF